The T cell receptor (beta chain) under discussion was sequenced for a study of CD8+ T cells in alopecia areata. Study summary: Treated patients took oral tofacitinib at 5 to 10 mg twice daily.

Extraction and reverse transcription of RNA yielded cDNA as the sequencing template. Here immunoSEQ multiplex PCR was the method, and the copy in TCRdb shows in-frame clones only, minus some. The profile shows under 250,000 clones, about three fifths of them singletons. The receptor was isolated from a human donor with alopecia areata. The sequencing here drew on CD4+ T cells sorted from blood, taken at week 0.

This CDR3 is CASSRTGANTEAFF. For the CDR3, the DNA is TGTGCCAGCAGCCGGACAGGGGCGAACACTGAAGCTTTCTTT. This rearrangement joins TRBV6-1 to TRBJ1-1; TRBD1 aligns across 9 bases. This CDR3 has 14 residues. Losses at the gene ends were 6 bases for V and 1 base for J; bases not matched to a gene: 3. CDR1 and CDR2 from the germline V gene are MNHNS and SASEGT.